The TCR beta chain under discussion was sequenced for a study of PD-L1 blockade in urothelial cancer. Study-level background: Specimens of blood held a median count of approximately 150,000 T cells.

V lost 3 bases, J lost 3 bases, and 7 bases stayed unmatched. Germline assignment: CDR1 LNHDA and CDR2 SQIVND (reference sequence). The CDR3 spans 15 residues. Repertoires were generated with immunoSEQ multiplex PCR, while TCRdb's copy carries only in-frame clones and drops some. Found here are approximately 79,000 clones, 70% to 90% of them singletons; the top ten hold more than 6.5%. The time point was: pretreatment peripheral blood. It was locally advanced or metastatic urothelial carcinoma that patients had. This TCR was recovered from a man aged 40-49 years with urothelial cancer. The chain carries TRBV19 and TRBJ2-5; 7 bases map to TRBD1. The sequencing here drew on PBMCs, taken around atezolizumab (anti-PD-L1) treatment. Here the CDR3 reads CASSMGDRIKETQYF. The CDR3 DNA follows: TGTGCCAGTAGTATGGGGGACAGAATAAAAGAGACCCAGTACTTC.